This T cell receptor (beta chain) appears in the sequencing data of a study of T cell responses to AZD1222 COVID-19 vaccine. Broader study findings: Baseline antibody screening turned up just six seropositive AZD1222 recipients.

The analysis combined second doses at about 4 or about 12 weeks. Profiling relied on immunoSEQ multiplex PCR, and the TCRdb table lists in-frame clones only, not all of them. Of 150,000 or so clones listed, 90% to 95% are singletons. Notes on this clone: Its antigen remains unidentified.

The CDR3 has 12 residues. Germline V gene sequence: CDR1 SQVTM, CDR2 ANQGSEA. The ends were cut back, 5 bases at V and 7 bases at J, with 14 bases in the middle. Sequenced material: peripheral blood, taken 28 days after the second AZD1222 dose. The receptor was isolated from an adult who received the AZD1222 COVID-19 vaccine. This chain links TRBV29-1 with TRBJ1-1; maybe TRBD1 (6 bases). CDR3 residues: CSVYRANGEAFF. The CDR3 DNA follows: TGCAGCGTTTACAGGGCCAACGGTGAAGCTTTCTTT.